The sequence of this TCR beta chain was determined in a study of T-cell memory formation after mild COVID-19. Study context: TCR clusters were largely donor specific.

Broader study findings: Contracting clones localized mainly to CM and EM when CD4+ and mainly to EMRA when CD8+.

The CDR3 length is 16 residues. V lost 5 bases and J lost 1; bases outside the gene matches: 8. The germline gives CDR1 MGHRA, CDR2 YSYEKL. This clonotype has only a few counts. The antigen is not known. Constant-segment-primed 5'RACE gave TCR alpha and TCR beta cDNA libraries with sample barcodes and UMIs. TCRdb ran MiXCR on the 5' RACE reads and lists one entry per CDR3 protein. Among roughly 200,000 distinct CDR3 sequences listed, roughly a fifth were seen once. This clonotype originated in an adult woman who had mild COVID-19 (a few samples of this study predate the infection). Cell type and time point are not known. Source material: PBMCs or a T cell subset sorted from them (not recorded which). The rearrangement joins TRBV4-1 to TRBJ2-1; 7 nucleotides match TRBD2. CDR3 coding DNA: TGCGCCAGCAGCGCCGTTGGTAGCGGGTCCTACAATGAGCAGTTCTTC. Its protein is CASSAVGSGSYNEQFF.